This T cell receptor (beta chain) derives from a study of identical twins. Unique molecular identifiers were present on cDNA, and template switching added a universal primer site. TCRdb ran MiXCR on the 5' RACE reads and lists one entry per CDR3 protein. The sample shows 420,000 or so distinct CDR3 sequences, around a sixth of them seen only once. Concerning this clonotype: Its antigen remains unknown. This clone may be a read error of a much larger clone one base away.

The study's findings and limits: Twins showed weaker excess sharing in their beta out-of-frame sequences.

The CDR3 totals 11 residues. Per the germline V gene, CDR1 is DFQATT and CDR2 is SNEGSKA (reference sequence). Sequencing was done on a sample of naive T cells sorted from blood. The chain uses TRBV20-1 and TRBJ2-5; D might be TRBD2 (5 bases). The receptor was isolated from a man aged 50-60 years in good health. In nucleotides, the CDR3 is TGCAGTGCTAGGGTACTAGAGGCCCAGTACTTC. It translates to CSARVLEAQYF.